Listed here is a single TCR beta chain. What it binds is not known. After constant-region reverse-primer amplification, full-length variable regions underwent semi-nested PCR with Nested Universal Primer A. Each CDR3 protein is one row after TCRdb ran MiXCR on the 5' RACE reads. The sample holds tens of thousands of distinct CDR3 sequences, about 29% seen once. The memory fraction was CD4+CD45RO+CD25- cells. General observations from the study: In terms of TCR gene usage, tumor memory CD4+ T cells clustered together with blood and lymph node memory CD4+ cells, as well as with lymph node naive CD4+ cells. Tumor Tregs overlapped most with tumor, then blood, naive CD4+ cells.

Trimming removed 7 bases at V and 0 bases at J, with 13 bases between. The CDR3 has 15 residues. Germline V lookup: CDR1 MNHEY, CDR2 SMNVEV (reference sequence). Material: memory CD4+ T cells sorted from a lymph node. Subset noted: memory CD4+ T cells, CD4+CD45RO+CD25-. The chain links TRBV27 to TRBJ2-1; tentatively, D is TRBD2 (5 bases). This receptor was identified in a female donor with breast cancer. DNA for the CDR3: TGTGCCAGCACGAAGCGGCGGAGCTCCTACAATGAGCAGTTCTTC. This translates into CASTKRRSSYNEQFF.